The 18 T cell receptor beta chains presented below share a single source sample, sequenced in a study of T-cell memory formation after mild COVID-19. TCRdb recomputed calls from the 5' RACE reads with MiXCR, one row per CDR3 protein. The profile shows about 350,000 distinct CDR3 sequences, 12% to 15% of them singletons. Sequencing used PBMCs or a T cell subset sorted from them (not recorded which). These receptors all come from a young man who had mild COVID-19 (a few samples of this study predate the infection). Cell type and time point are not known.

At least ten counts were recorded for this clonotype. The chain carries TRBV29-1 and TRBJ2-7; 7 bases fit TRBD1. This CDR3 region has 12 residues. V lost 4 bases, J lost 4 bases, and 4 bases stayed unmatched. Germline values: CDR1 SQVTM, CDR2 ANQGSEA. Here the CDR3 DNA reads TGCAGCGTTGCGGGACAGACTTACGAGCAGTACTTC. Its translation: CSVAGQTYEQYF.

About this clonotype: This may stem from a read error, because a much larger clone lies one nucleotide away. The CDR3 region is CASSLWRGGRDTQYF. CDR3 coding DNA: TGTGCCAGCAGCTTATGGCGGGGGGGCCGAGATACGCAGTATTTT. This sequence joins TRBV7-3 and TRBJ2-3, with 9 bases matching TRBD2. The ends lost 2 bases at V and 5 bases at J; junction bases unmatched: 5. The CDR3 covers 15 residues. Germline V gives CDR1 SGHTA, CDR2 FQGTGA.

This clonotype has just a few counts. The chain carries TRBV4-3 and TRBJ2-2; 7 nucleotides match TRBD1. The germline V gene has CDR1 LGHNA and CDR2 YSLEER. This CDR3 spans 16 amino acids. V gave up 0 bases and J gave up 7 bases; unmatched junction bases: 8. CDR3 sequence (DNA): TGCGCCAGCAGCCAAGATAGGACAGGTGGTCACGGGGAGCTGTTTTTT. Protein sequence: CASSQDRTGGHGELFF.

V and J are TRBV4-3 and TRBJ2-3; no definite D call. CDR1 is LGHNA and CDR2 is YSLEER in the germline V gene. This CDR3 is 16 amino acids long. Trimming shortened V by 1 base and J by 0 bases, and 11 bases separated the two germline ends. The CDR3 spells CASSQGPGRSTDTQYF. In nucleotides, the CDR3 is TGCGCCAGCAGCCAAGGCCCCGGACGTAGCACAGATACGCAGTATTTT.

This clonotype was detected a few times. This rearrangement joins TRBV6-2 or TRBV6-3 to TRBJ1-5; D not resolved. Germline values: CDR1 MNHEY, CDR2 SVGEGT. This CDR3 has 13 residues. The V gene lost 0 bases and the J gene lost 7 bases, with 7 bases spanning the gap. As DNA, the CDR3 is TGTGCCAGCAGTTACTCAGAGCACCAGCCCCAGCATTTT. This codes for CASSYSEHQPQHF.

V and J are TRBV27 and TRBJ1-2; TRBD1 might be the D (6 bases). V was shortened by 6 bases and J by 7 bases, with 18 bases between the two germline ends. CDR1 is MNHEY and CDR2 is SMNVEV in the germline V gene (reference sequence). The length of the CDR3 is 14 residues. Here the CDR3 DNA reads TGTGCCAGCAGAGTCGGAGGGGGGGCGCGTGGCTACACCTTC. Translating it yields CASRVGGGARGYTF.

This chain connects TRBV12-3 or TRBV12-4 to TRBJ2-1; D unresolved. The CDR3 length is 13 residues. V was shortened by 3 bases and J by 8 bases, with 11 bases between the two germline ends. The CDR3 sequence: CASSFREVDEQFF. The CDR3 DNA is TGTGCCAGCAGTTTTAGAGAGGTTGATGAGCAGTTCTTC.

V is TRBV6-5 and J is TRBJ2-1; D might be TRBD1 or TRBD2, each matching 5 bases. Trimming removed 6 bases from V and 5 bases from J, with 11 bases in between. CDR1 is MNHEY, CDR2 SVGAGI, per germline. This CDR3 is built from 13 residues. In nucleotides, the CDR3 is TGTGCCAGCAGCTCCGAGGGGCACAATGAGCAGTTCTTC. The encoded protein is CASSSEGHNEQFF.

The chain uses TRBV18 and TRBJ2-7; 7 nucleotides agree with TRBD1. Looked up from germline, CDR1 is KGHSH and CDR2 is LQKENI. Trimming removed 8 bases from V and 6 bases from J; junction bases left unmatched: 4. The CDR3 spans 11 residues. CDR3 sequence: CASGRTGEQYV. The CDR3 DNA is TGTGCCAGCGGCAGGACAGGCGAGCAGTACGTC.

V is TRBV7-8 and J is TRBJ2-7, with 14 bases lining up with TRBD2. The J segment lost 1 base and the V segment lost 6 bases, leaving 8 bases of the junction unmatched. The CDR3 covers 17 residues. CDR1 is SGHVS and CDR2 is FQNEAQ in the germline V gene. CDR3 DNA sequence: TGTGCCAGCAGTAAGGGACTAGCGGGGGCCCAATCCTACGAGCAGTACGTC. The encoded protein is CASSKGLAGAQSYEQYV.

This clonotype was seen only a few times. V is TRBV3-1 and J is TRBJ2-3; no reliable D call. The V and J ends lost 2 bases and 2 bases respectively, with 11 bases between them. The germline gives CDR1 LGHDT, CDR2 YNNKEL (reference sequence). The CDR3 runs to 15 residues. The chain's CDR3 is CASSQYLIPTDTQYF. For the CDR3, the DNA is TGTGCCAGCAGCCAATACCTAATACCCACAGATACGCAGTATTTT.

This clonotype was picked up a small number of times. The rearrangement uses TRBV27 and TRBJ1-5, with 9 positions matching TRBD1. CDR1 is MNHEY and CDR2 is SMNVEV in the germline V gene (reference sequence). The CDR3 is 14 residues long. V gave up 6 bases and J gave up 4 bases; unmatched junction bases: 4. The CDR3 protein is CASRGTGRNQPQHF. CDR3 coding DNA: TGTGCCAGCAGAGGGACAGGGCGAAATCAGCCCCAGCATTTT.

The chain recombines TRBV10-3 with TRBJ1-2; TRBD1 matches at 8 bases. This CDR3 is 16 amino acids long. The V gene end was trimmed by 3 bases and the J gene end by 5 bases; junction bases not matched to a gene: 11. CDR1 ENHRY and CDR2 SYGVKD come from the germline V gene. The CDR3 nucleotides read TGTGCCATCAGTGATGGGGGACAGGACCTTAAATATGGCTACACCTTC. This encodes CAISDGGQDLKYGYTF.

The chain carries TRBV29-1 and TRBJ1-1; perhaps TRBD1 as D (5 bases). The CDR3 loop spans 15 amino acids. The V gene lost 2 bases and the J gene lost 0 bases, with 13 bases spanning the gap. CDR1 is SQVTM, CDR2 ANQGSEA, per germline. The CDR3 loop is CSVEPIAGMNTEAFF. CDR3 nucleotide sequence: TGCAGCGTTGAACCCATTGCAGGGATGAACACTGAAGCTTTCTTT. Variable domain in full (rest from reference TRBV29-1 and TRBJ1-1): SAVISQKPSRDICQRGTSLTIQCQVDSQVTMMFWYRQQPGQSLTLIATANQGSEATYESGFVIDKFPISRPNLTFSTLTVSNMSPEDSSIYLCSVEPIAGMNTEAFFGQGTRLTVV.

There are a few counts of this clonotype. The chain uses TRBV19 and TRBJ2-3, with TRBD2 as a possible D gene (6 bases). The V end lost 6 bases, the J end lost 1 base, and 11 bases lay between the germline ends. The CDR3 sequence is 14 residues long. Per germline, CDR1 LNHDA and CDR2 SQIVND (reference sequence). CDR3 region: CASRRGQGTDTQYF. CDR3 in DNA: TGTGCCAGTAGGCGGGGCCAGGGCACAGATACGCAGTATTTT.

This clonotype has only a few counts. The rearrangement uses TRBV6-1 and TRBJ1-6; D ambiguous. Trimming took off 10 bases at V and 7 bases at J, with 17 bases between the two ends. The CDR3 has 14 amino acids. Germline V gene sequence: CDR1 MNHNS, CDR2 SASEGT. CDR3: CATGPRLHNSPLHF. CDR3 DNA: TGTGCCACCGGGCCGAGATTACACAATTCACCCCTCCACTTT.

This clonotype was seen a handful of times. J is TRBJ1-2 and V is TRBV10-3, with unresolved D. This CDR3 contains 14 residues. The germline CDR1 and CDR2 sequences are ENHRY and SYGVKD. V gave up 4 bases and J gave up 3 bases, with 12 bases separating them. The DNA of the CDR3 is TGTGCCATCAGTGGGCAAGTGGAGGACTATGGCTACACCTTC. As protein: CAISGQVEDYGYTF.

The chain employs TRBV7-2 and TRBJ2-7; possible D gene TRBD2, 7 bases. The CDR3 has 13 residues. V lost 5 bases and J lost 5, with 13 bases in between. Germline V lookup: CDR1 SGHTA, CDR2 FQGNSA. The CDR3 sequence: CASSGGAKDEQYF. The CDR3 DNA is TGTGCCAGCAGCGGGGGGGCCAAGGACGAGCAGTACTTC.